This passage covers 15 T cell receptor beta chains from one sample sequenced in a study of T cells in Graves' hyperthyroidism and ophthalmopathy. The source material, RNA transcripts, was used to amplify TCR beta CDR3 regions. In the first-round RT-PCR of the TCR CDR3, the HTBI primer set was used. MiXCR, run by TCRdb on the multiplex PCR reads, gives a single entry per CDR3 protein. The table shows hundreds of thousands of distinct CDR3 sequences, with about 20% occurring only once. The sequenced sample consisted of blood. These receptors originate from a young man with Graves' ophthalmopathy.

The chain's CDR3 is CASSLRLDRNNEQFF. CDR3 in DNA: TGTGCCAGCAGCTTGAGGCTAGACCGAAACAATGAGCAGTTCTTC. This chain connects TRBV5-5 to TRBJ2-1; no firm D call. The V end was cut by 1 base, the J end by 5 bases, with 13 bases between. CDR1 is SGHKS, CDR2 YYEKEE, per germline (reference sequence). This CDR3 is built from 15 residues. Combining the CDR3 with reference TRBV5-5 and TRBJ2-1 gives the whole variable domain DAGVTQSPTHLIKTRGQQVTLRCSPISGHKSVSWYQQVLGQGPQFIFQYYEKEERGRGNFPDRFSARQFPNYSSELNVNALLLGDSALYLCASSLRLDRNNEQFFGPGTRLTVL.

This clonotype was recorded many times. The chain combines TRBV30 with TRBJ1-2, with 7 bases that match TRBD1. V lost 3 bases, J lost 6 bases, and 13 bases stayed unmatched. Germline loops: CDR1 GTSNPN, CDR2 SVGIG (reference sequence). This CDR3 comprises 15 residues. CDR3 sequence: CAWSALDRVKNGYTF. CDR3 nucleotide sequence: TGTGCCTGGAGCGCCTTAGACAGGGTCAAAAATGGCTACACCTTC.

This clonotype has more than one count but fewer than ten. The V and J genes are TRBV28 and TRBJ2-5, with 7 bases identical to TRBD2. Germline V gives CDR1 MDHEN, CDR2 SYDVKM. Trimming cost V 3 bases and J 6 bases; bases outside gene matches: 7. The CDR3 extends over 14 amino acids. CDR3 coding DNA: TGTGCCAGCAGTTTCGGGGGAGGGCCAAAGACCCAGTACTTC. It codes for CASSFGGGPKTQYF.

This chain links TRBV28 with TRBJ1-1, with 8 positions matching TRBD1. Germline V gene sequence: CDR1 MDHEN, CDR2 SYDVKM. CDR3 length equals 15 residues. With 4 bases clipped from V and 4 bases from J, the junction kept 8 bases outside the gene matches. The DNA for the CDR3 is TGTGCCAGCAGTTCCCCCGGGACAGGCGGCACTGAAGCTTTCTTT. Its protein product is CASSSPGTGGTEAFF.

This chain joins TRBV9 and TRBJ2-7; D is perhaps TRBD1 (6 bases). From germline, CDR1 is SGDLS and CDR2 YYNGEE. V lost 3 bases and J 1 base, leaving 14 bases between the germline ends. The length of the CDR3 is 15 residues. The CDR3 here is CASSEYRDPSYEQYF. DNA for the CDR3: TGTGCCAGCAGCGAGTACAGGGATCCTTCCTACGAGCAGTACTTC.

CDR3 in DNA: TGCAGCGGGACCCAGGTCGATGAGCAGTTCTTC. This sequence encodes CSGTQVDEQFF. This sequence joins TRBV20-1 and TRBJ2-1, with D perhaps being TRBD1 or TRBD2 (5 bases each). The germline gives CDR1 DFQATT, CDR2 SNEGSKA (reference sequence). The CDR3 sequence is 11 residues long.

Many counts were recorded for this clonotype. This sequence joins TRBV2 and TRBJ1-4; TRBD1 might be the D (5 bases). Trimming took 3 bases from V and 5 from J, leaving 13 bases between them. The CDR3 is 15 residues long. Germline loops: CDR1 SNHLY, CDR2 FYNNEI. Here the CDR3 reads CASSEGGRPNEKLFF. The CDR3, as DNA: TGTGCCAGCAGTGAGGGGGGACGGCCCAATGAAAAACTGTTTTTT.

This clonotype was seen a handful of times. This chain links TRBV12-3 or TRBV12-4 with TRBJ1-3; no clear D gene. CDR3 length: 11 amino acids. The V gene lost 1 base and the J gene lost 8 bases, with 3 bases spanning the gap. The chain's CDR3 is CASSLGYTIYF. CDR3 in DNA: TGTGCCAGCAGTTTAGGGTACACCATATATTTT.

This clonotype was detected a few times. This chain uses TRBV28 with TRBJ1-2; TRBD1 might be the D (6 bases). V lost 3 bases and J lost 4, with 15 bases in between. The CDR3 covers 15 residues. Germline V CDR1 and CDR2: MDHEN, SYDVKM. Here the CDR3 reads CASSLGIDRLYGYTF. CDR3 coding DNA: TGTGCCAGCAGTTTGGGAATAGACAGGCTCTATGGCTACACCTTC.

This clonotype was seen only a few times. The chain uses TRBV11-2 and TRBJ1-2; the D is unclear. V gave up 1 base and J gave up 8 bases, with 11 bases separating them. The CDR3 covers 13 residues. CDR1 SGHAT and CDR2 FQNNGV come from the germline V gene. The CDR3 DNA follows: TGTGCCAGCAGCTTAGTGTCAGTAGGGGGCTACACCTTC. Protein product: CASSLVSVGGYTF.

This clonotype showed up many times. The CDR3 reads CSVRGTSGSDTQYF. The DNA of the CDR3 is TGCAGTGTCAGAGGGACTAGCGGGAGTGATACGCAGTATTTT. The chain carries TRBV20-1 and TRBJ2-3, with 14 bases matching TRBD2. Germline values: CDR1 DFQATT, CDR2 SNEGSKA (reference sequence). There are 14 residues in the CDR3. Trimming removed 7 bases from V and 6 bases from J; junction bases left unmatched: 6.

Ten or more counts support this clonotype. The chain is built from TRBV28 and TRBJ2-3; D unresolved. V lost 5 bases and J lost 5, with 5 bases in between. Germline V gene lookup returns CDR1 MDHEN and CDR2 SYDVKM. The CDR3 has 11 residues. The CDR3 nucleotides read TGTGCCAGCAGTCTACTAGATACGCAGTATTTT. This translates into CASSLLDTQYF.

The chain employs TRBV7-2 and TRBJ2-7; no definite D call. V shed 3 bases and J shed 3 bases, with 12 bases lying between them. The germline V gene encodes CDR1 SGHTA and CDR2 FQGNSA. The CDR3 consists of 14 residues. CDR3 sequence: CASSFERIFYEQYF. In nucleotides, the CDR3 is TGTGCCAGCAGCTTTGAGAGGATTTTCTACGAGCAGTACTTC. Full variable domain (outside the CDR3, taken from reference TRBV7-2 and TRBJ2-7): GAGVSQSPSNKVTEKGKDVELRCDPISGHTALYWYRQSLGQGLEFLIYFQGNSAPDKSGLPSDRFSAERTGGSVSTLTIQRTQQEDSAVYLCASSFERIFYEQYFGPGTRLTVT.

The V gene is TRBV6-1, the J gene TRBJ2-1, with D possibly matching TRBD1 (5 bases). V lost 4 bases and J lost 7, with 14 bases in between. Germline assignment: CDR1 MNHNS and CDR2 SASEGT. This CDR3 is built from 14 residues. Here the CDR3 DNA reads TGTGCCAGCAGTGTGCGTGGCAGGGTAAATGAGCAGTTCTTC. Translating it yields CASSVRGRVNEQFF.

This clonotype was counted ten times or more. The chain employs TRBV13 and TRBJ2-3; D is unresolved. The CDR3 has 13 residues. Trimming removed 3 bases at V and 8 bases at J, with 12 bases between. The germline gives CDR1 PRHDT, CDR2 FYEKMQ (reference sequence). The CDR3 DNA reads TGTGCCAGCAGCTTCCAGGCCTGGCCTACGCAGTATTTT. Its protein is CASSFQAWPTQYF.